This T cell receptor (beta chain) was obtained from a study of Tregs in tolerant kidney transplant recipients. Background on the study: A roughly 3-day belatacept mixed lymphocyte reaction, sometimes plus 5-day graft donor restimulation, preceded CD4+CD25+CD127- sorting. Antibodies separated recipient from donor cells. Study outcomes and limitations: Activated donor B cell expansion appeared to reveal the most relevant donor-specific TCRbeta repertoire.

Germline CDR1 MNHEY, CDR2 SVGAGI. The V gene end was trimmed by 11 bases and the J gene end by 7 bases; junction bases not matched to a gene: 10. CDR3 length equals 13 residues. By share of the sample, this clone is medium-sized. Its antigen is undetermined. Only in-frame clones appear in the TCRdb table, and some are missing; sequencing was by immunoSEQ multiplex PCR. The data show about 2,800 clones, around 40% seen once. The sample was Tregs from blood cultured with allogeneic cells. The clonotype originates from a human donor in good health. The J gene is TRBJ2-7, the V gene TRBV6-5; 11 nucleotides line up with TRBD1. The CDR3 here is CAVRTGGLREQYF. The CDR3 DNA reads as TGTGCCGTCCGGACAGGGGGCCTCCGGGAGCAGTACTTC.